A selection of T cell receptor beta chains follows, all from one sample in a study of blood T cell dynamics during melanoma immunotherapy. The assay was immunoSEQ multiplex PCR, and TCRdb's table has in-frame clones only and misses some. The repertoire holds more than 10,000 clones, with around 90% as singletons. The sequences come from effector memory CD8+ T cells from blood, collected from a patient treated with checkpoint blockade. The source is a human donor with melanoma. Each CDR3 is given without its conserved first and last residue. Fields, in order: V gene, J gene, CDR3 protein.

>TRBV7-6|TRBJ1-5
ASSLRAGGNQPQH
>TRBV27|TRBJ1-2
ASSDRANYGYT
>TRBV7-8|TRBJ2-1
ASSLEVSWEENNEQF
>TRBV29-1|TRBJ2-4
SVEVVSELSRGIQY
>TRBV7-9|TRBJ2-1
ASSLNAGSYNEQF
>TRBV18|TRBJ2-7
ASSPPVAGQPYEQY
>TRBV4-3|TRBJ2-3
ASSQDTTLTDTQY
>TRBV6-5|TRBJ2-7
ASRGQGSSYEQY
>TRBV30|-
AWRMGLADEQY
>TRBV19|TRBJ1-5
ASSMSEYSNQPQH
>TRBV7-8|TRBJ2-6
ASSSPLGANVLT
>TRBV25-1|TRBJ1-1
ASSDHQDTANTEAF
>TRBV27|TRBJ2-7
ASSLQGSYEQY
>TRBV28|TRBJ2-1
ASSSGNYNEQF
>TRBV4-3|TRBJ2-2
ASSPGLNTGELF
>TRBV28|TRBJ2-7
ASLGTGAYEQY
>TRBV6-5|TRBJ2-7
ASSYSTGGTYEQY
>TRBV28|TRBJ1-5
ASVPGTGNQPQH
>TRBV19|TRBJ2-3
ASSPGAALTDTQY
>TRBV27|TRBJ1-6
ASSRGTFPSPLH
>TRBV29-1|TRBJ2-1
SARQGPSSYNEQF
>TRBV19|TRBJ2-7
ASSIGGYSYEQY
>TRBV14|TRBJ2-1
ASSTRTSGYNEQF
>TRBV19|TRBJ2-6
ASSIFGDGANVLT
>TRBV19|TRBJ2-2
ASSIGYGNTGELF
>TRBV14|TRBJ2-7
ASSKGDRLSYEQY
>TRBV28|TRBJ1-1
ASSPGTGSNTEAF
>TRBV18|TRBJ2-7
ASSPGQGVHEQY
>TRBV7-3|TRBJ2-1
ASSVAGALHNEQF
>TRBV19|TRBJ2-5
ASSTWEKNEEQY
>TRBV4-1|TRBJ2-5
ASSPRRGQGQETQY
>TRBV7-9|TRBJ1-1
ASSLGQPEAF
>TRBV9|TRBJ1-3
ASSVDGGGNTIY
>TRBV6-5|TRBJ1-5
ASSPPRGGNQPQH
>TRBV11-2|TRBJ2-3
ASSPTGNRASTDTQY
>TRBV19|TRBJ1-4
ATRHNEKLF
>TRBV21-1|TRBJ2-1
ASGWGLAGTGSYNEQF
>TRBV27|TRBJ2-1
ASSLQAPDRQF
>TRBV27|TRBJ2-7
ASSFGSGRAYEQY
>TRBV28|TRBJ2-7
ASSFGTGGPPYEQY
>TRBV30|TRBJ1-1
AWSPITEAF
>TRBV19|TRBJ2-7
ASSYAAGVAGDYEQY
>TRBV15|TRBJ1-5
ATSRDRGNNQPQH
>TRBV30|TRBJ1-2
AGLQGRGYT
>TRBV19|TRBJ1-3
ASSIGTPDGTGNTIY
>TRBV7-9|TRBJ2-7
ASSFRDSPYEQY
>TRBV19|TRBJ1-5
ASSMSQLLGQH
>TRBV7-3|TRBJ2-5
ASRPGQAYQETQY
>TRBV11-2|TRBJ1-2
ASSLVAGGGGYT
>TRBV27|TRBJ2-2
ASSSGTGELF
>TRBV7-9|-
ASSLGRGSEQY
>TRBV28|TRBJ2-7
ASSHDSPAGEQY
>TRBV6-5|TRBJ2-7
ASSYEGGYEQY
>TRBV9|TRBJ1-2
ASSVAGEGYT
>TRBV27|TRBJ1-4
ASSLLAGATNEKLF